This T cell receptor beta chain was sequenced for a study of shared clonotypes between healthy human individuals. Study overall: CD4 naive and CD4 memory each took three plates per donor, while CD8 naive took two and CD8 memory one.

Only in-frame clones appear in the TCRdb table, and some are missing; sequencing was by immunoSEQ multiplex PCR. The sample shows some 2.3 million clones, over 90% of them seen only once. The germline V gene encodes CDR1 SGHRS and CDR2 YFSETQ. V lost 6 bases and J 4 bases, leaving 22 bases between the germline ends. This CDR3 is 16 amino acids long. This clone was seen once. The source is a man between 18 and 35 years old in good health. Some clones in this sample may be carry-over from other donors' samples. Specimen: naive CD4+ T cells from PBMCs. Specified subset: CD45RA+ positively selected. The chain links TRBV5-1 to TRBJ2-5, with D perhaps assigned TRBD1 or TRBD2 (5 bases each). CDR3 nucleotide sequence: TGCGCCAGCACCGGAGACAGCGGCGGTCTTCGAGAGACCCAGTACTTC. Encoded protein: CASTGDSGGLRETQYF.